This T cell receptor beta chain was documented in a study of early stage breast cancer tumors. Study observations and caveats: Most shared enriched TCRB sequences were commonly generated ones. Compared with adjacent normal breast tissue, tumors showed 2.5 to 3-fold greater T cell density and higher clonality.

The CDR3 is made up of 15 amino acids. With V trimmed by 7 bases and J by 1 base, 6 bases remained unmatched. Germline values: CDR1 SNHLY, CDR2 FYNNEI. Each sample had two DNA replicates, around 0.45 ug blood or 1.5 ug tissue. Clones were read by immunoSEQ multiplex PCR, and TCRdb kept only the in-frame ones, dropping some. Of 25,000 to 30,000 clones listed, about 80% are singletons. Within the sample, this clone is medium-sized. Its target is not known. Material for sequencing was blood. This receptor was taken from a person aged 55 to 70 with breast cancer. The chain joins TRBV2 to TRBJ2-7; 11 bases match TRBD2. CDR3: CASNQGLAGSYEQYF. In nucleotides, the CDR3 is TGTGCCAGCAACCAAGGACTAGCGGGTTCCTACGAGCAGTACTTC.